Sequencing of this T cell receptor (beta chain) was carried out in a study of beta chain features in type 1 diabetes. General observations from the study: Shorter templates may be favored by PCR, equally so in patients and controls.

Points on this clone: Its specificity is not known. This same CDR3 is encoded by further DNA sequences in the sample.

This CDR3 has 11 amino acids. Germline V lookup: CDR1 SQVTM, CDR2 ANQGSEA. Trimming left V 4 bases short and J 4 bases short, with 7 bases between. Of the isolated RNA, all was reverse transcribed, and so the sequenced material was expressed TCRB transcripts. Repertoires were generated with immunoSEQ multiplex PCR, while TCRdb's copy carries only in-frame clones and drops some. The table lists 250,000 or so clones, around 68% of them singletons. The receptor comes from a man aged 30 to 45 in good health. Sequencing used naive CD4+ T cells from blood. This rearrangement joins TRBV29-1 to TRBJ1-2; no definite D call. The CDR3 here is CSVAGSYGYTF. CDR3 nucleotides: TGCAGCGTTGCGGGGAGCTATGGCTACACCTTC.